These 5 T cell receptor beta chains came from one sample sequenced in a study of T cells in Graves' hyperthyroidism and ophthalmopathy. Amplified TCR beta CDR3 regions came from RNA transcripts. Carried out on the TCR CDR3, a first-round RT-PCR used the HTBI primer set. TCRdb fed the multiplex PCR reads into MiXCR, producing one record per CDR3 protein. The table has approximately 510,000 distinct CDR3 sequences, less than 25% seen once. The material sequenced was blood. These receptors were taken from a man between 18 and 29 years old with Graves' hyperthyroidism.

This clonotype was picked up a small number of times. J is TRBJ1-2 and V is TRBV19; D is ambiguous. The CDR3 contains 16 residues. V was pared by 5 bases and J by 0 bases, with 16 bases between. Germline V gives CDR1 LNHDA, CDR2 SQIVND (reference sequence). CDR3 bases: TGTGCCAGTAGTCTCGGGTGGACGGACGCTAACTATGGCTACACCTTC. Protein product: CASSLGWTDANYGYTF.

This clonotype was recorded at least ten times. The chain links TRBV6-1 to TRBJ2-5; 10 positions agree with TRBD1. CDR1 and CDR2 from the germline V gene are MNHNS and SASEGT. The CDR3 loop spans 14 amino acids. With V trimmed by 6 bases and J by 4 bases, 5 bases remained unmatched. The CDR3 DNA sequence: TGTGCCAGCAGGACAGGGGGCTTGGGAGAGACCCAGTACTTC. This sequence encodes CASRTGGLGETQYF.

This clonotype was seen many times. CDR3 amino acids: CASSLGAGGYDEQYF. CDR3 coding DNA: TGTGCCAGCAGTTTAGGAGCAGGGGGATACGATGAGCAGTACTTC. V usage is TRBV27 and J usage is TRBJ2-7; 7 nucleotides agree with TRBD1. The trim removed 2 bases at V and 7 bases at J, leaving 11 bases unmatched. This CDR3 comprises 15 residues. CDR1 MNHEY and CDR2 SMNVEV come from the germline V gene (reference sequence).

This clonotype was counted ten times or more. This chain connects TRBV27 to TRBJ1-2; 11 positions agree with TRBD1. The CDR3 is made up of 13 amino acids. V lost 6 bases and J lost 8; bases outside the gene matches: 5. CDR1 is MNHEY, CDR2 SMNVEV, per germline (reference sequence). The CDR3, as DNA: TGTGCCAGCAGGGACAGGGGGCGTTACGGCTACACCTTC. Amino acids: CASRDRGRYGYTF.

This clonotype was counted at least ten times. The J gene is TRBJ1-2, the V gene TRBV6-5; 10 nucleotides match TRBD1. Trimming at V came to 7 bases and at J to 5 bases, leaving 7 bases not matched to a gene. This CDR3 is 14 amino acids long. Germline CDR1 is MNHEY and CDR2 is SVGAGI. The CDR3 nucleotides read TGTGCCAGCATTCCAAGGACAGGGGGATATGGCTACACCTTC. This encodes CASIPRTGGYGYTF.